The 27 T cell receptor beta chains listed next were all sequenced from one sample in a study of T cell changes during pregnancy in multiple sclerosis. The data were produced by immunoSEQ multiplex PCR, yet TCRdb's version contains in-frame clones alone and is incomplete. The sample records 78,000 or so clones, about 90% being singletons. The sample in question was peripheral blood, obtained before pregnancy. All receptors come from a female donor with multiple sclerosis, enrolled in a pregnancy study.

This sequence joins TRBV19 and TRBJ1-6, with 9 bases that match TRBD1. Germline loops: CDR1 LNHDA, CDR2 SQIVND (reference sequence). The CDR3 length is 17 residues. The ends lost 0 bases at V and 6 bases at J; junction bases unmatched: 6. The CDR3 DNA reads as TGTGCCAGTAGTATAGATCCGGACAGGGGATTTAATTCACCCCTCCACTTT. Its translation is CASSIDPDRGFNSPLHF.

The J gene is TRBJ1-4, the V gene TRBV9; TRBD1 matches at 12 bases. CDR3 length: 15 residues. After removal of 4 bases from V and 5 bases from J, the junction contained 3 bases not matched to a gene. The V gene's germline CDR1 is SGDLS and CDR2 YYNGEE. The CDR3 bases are TGTGCCAGCAGCCTGGGGACAGGGGGCAATGAAAAACTGTTTTTT. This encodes CASSLGTGGNEKLFF.

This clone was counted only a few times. The CDR3, as DNA: TGTGCCAGCAGTGAAAGTTTGGGGGGGCTCGTCAATCAGCCCCAGCATTTT. Translated: CASSESLGGLVNQPQHF. The J gene is TRBJ1-5, the V gene TRBV6-1, with a weak D call TRBD1 (6 bases). There are 17 residues in the CDR3. V was pared by 2 bases and J by 3 bases, with 17 bases between. Looked up from germline, CDR1 is MNHNS and CDR2 is SASEGT.

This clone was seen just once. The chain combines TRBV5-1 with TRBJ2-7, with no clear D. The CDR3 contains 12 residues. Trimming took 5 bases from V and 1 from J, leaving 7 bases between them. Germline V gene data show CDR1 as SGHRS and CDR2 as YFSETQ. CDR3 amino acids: CASRSGSYEQYF. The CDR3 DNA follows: TGCGCCAGCAGGTCAGGTTCCTACGAGCAGTACTTC. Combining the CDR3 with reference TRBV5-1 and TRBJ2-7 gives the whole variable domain KAGVTQTPRYLIKTRGQQVTLSCSPISGHRSVSWYQQTPGQGLQFLFEYFSETQRNKGNFPGRFSGRQFSNSRSEMNVSTLELGDSALYLCASRSGSYEQYFGPGTRLTVT.

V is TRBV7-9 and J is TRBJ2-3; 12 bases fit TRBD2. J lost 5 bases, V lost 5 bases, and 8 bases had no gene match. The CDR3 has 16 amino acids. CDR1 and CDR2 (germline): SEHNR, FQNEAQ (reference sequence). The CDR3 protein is CASSPPSGGVKDTQYF. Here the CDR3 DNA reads TGTGCCAGCAGCCCACCTAGCGGGGGGGTTAAAGATACGCAGTATTTT. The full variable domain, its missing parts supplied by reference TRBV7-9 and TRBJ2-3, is DTGVSQNPRHKITKRGQNVTFRCDPISEHNRLYWYRQTLGQGPEFLTYFQNEAQLEKSRLLSDRFSAERPKGSFSTLEIQRTEQGDSAMYLCASSPPSGGVKDTQYFGPGTRLTVL.

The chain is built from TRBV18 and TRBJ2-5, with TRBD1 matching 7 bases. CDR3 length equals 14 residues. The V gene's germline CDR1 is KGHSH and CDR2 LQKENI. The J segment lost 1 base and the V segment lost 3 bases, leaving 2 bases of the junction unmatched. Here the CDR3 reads CASSPGQSQETQYF. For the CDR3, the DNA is TGTGCCAGCTCACCGGGACAGAGCCAAGAGACCCAGTACTTC.

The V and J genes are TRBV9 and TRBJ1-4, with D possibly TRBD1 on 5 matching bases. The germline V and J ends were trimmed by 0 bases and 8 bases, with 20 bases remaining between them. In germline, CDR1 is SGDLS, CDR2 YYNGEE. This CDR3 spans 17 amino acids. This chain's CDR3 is CASSVGVGATRGEKLFF. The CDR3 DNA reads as TGTGCCAGCAGCGTAGGTGTTGGGGCAACGCGGGGGGAAAAACTGTTTTTT.

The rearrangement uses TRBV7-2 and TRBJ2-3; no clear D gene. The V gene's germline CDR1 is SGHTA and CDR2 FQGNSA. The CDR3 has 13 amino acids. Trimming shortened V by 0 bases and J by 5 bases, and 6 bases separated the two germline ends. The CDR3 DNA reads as TGTGCCAGCAGCTTAGCGCGTCTAGATACGCAGTATTTT. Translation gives CASSLARLDTQYF.

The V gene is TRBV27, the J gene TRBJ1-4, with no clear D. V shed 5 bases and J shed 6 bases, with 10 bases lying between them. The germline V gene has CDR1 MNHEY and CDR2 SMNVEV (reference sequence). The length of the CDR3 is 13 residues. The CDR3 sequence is CASSTTRDEKLFF. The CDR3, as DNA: TGTGCCAGCAGTACCACTAGGGATGAAAAACTGTTTTTT.

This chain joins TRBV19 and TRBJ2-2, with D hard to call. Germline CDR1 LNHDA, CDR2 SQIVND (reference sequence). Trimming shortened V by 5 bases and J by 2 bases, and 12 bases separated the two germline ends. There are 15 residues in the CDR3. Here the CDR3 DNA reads TGTGCCAGTAGTGAAGTGAGGCCAAACACCGGGGAGCTGTTTTTT. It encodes CASSEVRPNTGELFF. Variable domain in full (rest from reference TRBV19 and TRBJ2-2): DGGITQSPKYLFRKEGQNVTLSCEQNLNHDAMYWYRQDPGQGLRLIYYSQIVNDFQKGDIAEGYSVSREKKESFPLTVTSAQKNPTAFYLCASSEVRPNTGELFFGEGSRLTVL.

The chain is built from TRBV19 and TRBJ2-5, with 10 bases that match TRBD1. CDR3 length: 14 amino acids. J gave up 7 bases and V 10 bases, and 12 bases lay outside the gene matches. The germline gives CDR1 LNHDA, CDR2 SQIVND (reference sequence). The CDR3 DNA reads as TGTGCCACCTCGGGACAGGGGCTTGCGGGGACCCAGTACTTC. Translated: CATSGQGLAGTQYF.

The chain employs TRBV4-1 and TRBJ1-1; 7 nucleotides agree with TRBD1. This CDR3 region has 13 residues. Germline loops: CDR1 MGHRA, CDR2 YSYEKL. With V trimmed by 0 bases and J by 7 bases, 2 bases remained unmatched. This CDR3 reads CASSQEGTDEAFF. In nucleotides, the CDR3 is TGCGCCAGCAGCCAAGAGGGGACAGATGAAGCTTTCTTT.

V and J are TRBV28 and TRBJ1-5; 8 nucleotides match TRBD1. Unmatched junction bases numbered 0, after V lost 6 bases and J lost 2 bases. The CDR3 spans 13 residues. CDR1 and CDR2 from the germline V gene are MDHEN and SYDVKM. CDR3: CASRTGGNQPQHF. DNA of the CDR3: TGTGCCAGCAGGACAGGGGGCAATCAGCCCCAGCATTTT.

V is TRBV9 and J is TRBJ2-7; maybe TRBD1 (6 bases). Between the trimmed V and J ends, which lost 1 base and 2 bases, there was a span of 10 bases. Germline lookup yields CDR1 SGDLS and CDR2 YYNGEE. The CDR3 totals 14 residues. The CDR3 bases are TGTGCCAGCAGCGTAAGGGCAGGGGCCTACGAGCAGTACTTC. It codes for CASSVRAGAYEQYF.

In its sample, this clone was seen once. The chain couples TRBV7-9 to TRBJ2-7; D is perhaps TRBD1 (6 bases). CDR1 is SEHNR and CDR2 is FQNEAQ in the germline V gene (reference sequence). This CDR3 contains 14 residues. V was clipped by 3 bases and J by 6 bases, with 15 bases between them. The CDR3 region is CASSLYETGSEQYF. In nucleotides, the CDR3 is TGTGCCAGCAGCTTGTACGAAACAGGGTCCGAGCAGTACTTC.

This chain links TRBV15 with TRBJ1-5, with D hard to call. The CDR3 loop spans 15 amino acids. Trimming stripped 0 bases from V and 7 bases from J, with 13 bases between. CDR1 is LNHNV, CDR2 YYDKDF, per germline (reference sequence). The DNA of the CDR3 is TGTGCCACCAGCAGAGAGGGGAGAGGGTTCCAGCCCCAGCATTTT. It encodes CATSREGRGFQPQHF.

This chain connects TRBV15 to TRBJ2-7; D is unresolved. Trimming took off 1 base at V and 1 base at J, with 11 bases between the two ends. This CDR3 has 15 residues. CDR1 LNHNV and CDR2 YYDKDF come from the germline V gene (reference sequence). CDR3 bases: TGTGCCACCAGCAGAGTGCTATCCCGGTCCTACGAGCAGTACTTC. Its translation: CATSRVLSRSYEQYF. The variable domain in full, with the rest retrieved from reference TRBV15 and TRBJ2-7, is DAMVIQNPRYQVTQFGKPVTLSCSQTLNHNVMYWYQQKSSQAPKLLFHYYDKDFNNEADTPDNFQSRRPNTSFCFLDIRSPGLGDTAMYLCATSRVLSRSYEQYFGPGTRLTVT.

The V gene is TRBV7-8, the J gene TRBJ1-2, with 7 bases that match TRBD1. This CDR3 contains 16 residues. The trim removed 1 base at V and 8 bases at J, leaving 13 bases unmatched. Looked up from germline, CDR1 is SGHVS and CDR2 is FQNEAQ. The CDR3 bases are TGTGCCAGCAGCTTAGTGGTATTTGAGGGGGCGCGAGGCTACACCTTC. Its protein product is CASSLVVFEGARGYTF.

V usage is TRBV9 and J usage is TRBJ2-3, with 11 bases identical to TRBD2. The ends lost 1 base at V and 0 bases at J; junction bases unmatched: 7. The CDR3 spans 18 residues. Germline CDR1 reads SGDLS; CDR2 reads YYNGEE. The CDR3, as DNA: TGTGCCAGCAGCGTACTAGCGGGGGGCCTAGGGAGCACAGATACGCAGTATTTT. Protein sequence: CASSVLAGGLGSTDTQYF.

CDR3 DNA: TGTGCCAGCACACCTGGGGGGGGAAGTCAGCCCCAGCATTTT. Protein product: CASTPGGGSQPQHF. The V call is TRBV27, the J call TRBJ1-5, with D possibly TRBD1 on 5 matching bases. The V gene's germline CDR1 is MNHEY and CDR2 SMNVEV (reference sequence). The CDR3 sequence is 14 residues long. V lost 7 bases and J lost 6, with 16 bases in between.

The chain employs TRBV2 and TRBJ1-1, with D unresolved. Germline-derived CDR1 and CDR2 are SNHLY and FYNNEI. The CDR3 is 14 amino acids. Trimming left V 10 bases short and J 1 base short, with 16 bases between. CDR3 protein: CATLPSHGNTEAFF. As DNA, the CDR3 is TGTGCCACCCTCCCTAGCCACGGGAACACTGAAGCTTTCTTT.

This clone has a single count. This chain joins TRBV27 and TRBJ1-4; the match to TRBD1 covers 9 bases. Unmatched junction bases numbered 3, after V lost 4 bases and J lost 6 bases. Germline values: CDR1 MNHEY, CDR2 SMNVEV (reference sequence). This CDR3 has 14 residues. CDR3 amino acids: CASSSGTGYEKLFF. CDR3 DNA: TGTGCCAGCAGTTCCGGGACAGGGTATGAAAAACTGTTTTTT.

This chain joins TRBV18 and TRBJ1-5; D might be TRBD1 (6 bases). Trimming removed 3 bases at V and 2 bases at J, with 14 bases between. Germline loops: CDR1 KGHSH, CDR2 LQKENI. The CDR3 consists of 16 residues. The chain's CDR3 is CASSPSGTRGNQPQHF. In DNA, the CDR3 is TGTGCCAGCTCACCCTCCGGGACACGGGGCAATCAGCCCCAGCATTTT.

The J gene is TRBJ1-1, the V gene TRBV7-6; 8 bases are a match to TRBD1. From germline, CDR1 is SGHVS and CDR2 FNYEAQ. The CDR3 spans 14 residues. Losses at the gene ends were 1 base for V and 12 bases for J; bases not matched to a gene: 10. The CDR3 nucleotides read TGTGCCAGCAGCTTAGATGGACAGGGTATTGGAACTTTCTTT. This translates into CASSLDGQGIGTFF.

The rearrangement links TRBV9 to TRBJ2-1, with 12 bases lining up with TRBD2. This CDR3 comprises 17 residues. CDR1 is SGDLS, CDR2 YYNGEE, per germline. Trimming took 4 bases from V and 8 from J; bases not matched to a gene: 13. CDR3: CASSPRGELAGGDEQFF. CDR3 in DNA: TGTGCCAGCAGCCCCCGGGGGGAACTAGCGGGGGGAGATGAGCAGTTCTTC.

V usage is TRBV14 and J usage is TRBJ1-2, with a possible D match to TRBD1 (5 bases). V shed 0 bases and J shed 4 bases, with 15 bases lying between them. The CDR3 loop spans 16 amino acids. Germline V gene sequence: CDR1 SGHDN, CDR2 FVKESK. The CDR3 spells CASSQDGEEDIYGYTF. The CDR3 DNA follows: TGTGCCAGCAGCCAAGATGGAGAAGAGGACATCTATGGCTACACCTTC.

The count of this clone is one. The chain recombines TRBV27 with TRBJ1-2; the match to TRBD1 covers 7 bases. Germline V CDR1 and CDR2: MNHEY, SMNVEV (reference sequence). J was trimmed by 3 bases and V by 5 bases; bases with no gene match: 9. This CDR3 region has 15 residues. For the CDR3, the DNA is TGTGCCAGCAGTCCGTCGACAGGGAATTACTATGGCTACACCTTC. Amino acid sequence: CASSPSTGNYYGYTF.